This T cell receptor beta chain was observed in a study of T cells in localized non-small cell lung cancer. Some clones are missing from TCRdb's copy, which holds only in-frame ones; the method was immunoSEQ multiplex PCR. The sample includes fewer than 40,000 clones, 78% seen only once; the top ten take around a third. The CDR3 loop spans 14 amino acids. Germline V gene sequence: CDR1 MDHEN, CDR2 SYDVKM. V lost 2 bases, J lost 3 bases, and 11 bases lay in between. The sequencing here drew on peripheral blood, taken before any cancer treatment. J is TRBJ2-7 and V is TRBV28; TRBD1 or TRBD2 may be the D gene (5 bases each). The TCR originated in a male donor aged 60 or older with stage II squamous cell lung carcinoma. The DNA for the CDR3 is TGTGCCAGCAGTTTAACGGGACCCTTCTACGAGCAGTACTTC. This encodes CASSLTGPFYEQYF.